A selection of T cell receptor beta chains follows, all from one sample in a study of blood T cell repertoires in COVID-19. This table comes from immunoSEQ multiplex PCR, and its TCRdb copy is limited to in-frame clones, with some not included. This sample has about 240,000 clones, with 75% to 90% found just once. Sequencing was carried out using peripheral blood. Receptors were obtained from a man aged 60 to 75 who had recovered from COVID-19. CDR3s include the opening cysteine and the closing phenylalanine or tryptophan.

TRBV5-1	TRBJ2-7	16	CASSWADRSPSNEQYF
TRBV7-2	TRBJ2-1	15	CASSLGLAPYNEQFF
TRBV18	TRBJ1-6	16	CASSLRDDRKNSPLHF
TRBV7-9	TRBJ1-2	13	CATGGPVNYGYTF
TRBV28	TRBJ1-4	15	CASSLIGGSNEKLFF
TRBV12-3/TRBV12-4	TRBJ1-1	12	CASSLGGGEAFF
TRBV14	TRBJ2-3	14	CASTLAGVTDTQYF
TRBV25-1	TRBJ2-3	18	CASRDSGTGVGQLDTQYF
TRBV18	TRBJ1-2	15	CASSPIGQGSDGYTF
TRBV12-5	TRBJ2-5	14	CASALGQGRETQYF
TRBV5-8	TRBJ1-2	14	CASSPTAAGYGYTF
TRBV7-2	TRBJ2-3	15	CASSRSGGAPDTQYF
TRBV12-3/TRBV12-4	TRBJ2-1	13	CASSSGVYNEQFF
TRBV7-7	TRBJ2-5	14	CASSEDSVQETQYF
TRBV27	TRBJ1-5	17	CASSPSRGWWDGQPQHF
TRBV29-1	TRBJ2-3	14	CSVSTSGVSDTQYF
TRBV7-6	TRBJ1-2	13	CASSPQTAYGYTF
TRBV5-1	TRBJ1-3	15	CASSSARTGLDTIYF
TRBV9	TRBJ2-3	17	CASSPRTSGISTDTQYF
TRBV13	TRBJ2-2	19	CASSRISSGGALSTGELFF
TRBV19	TRBJ2-2	15	CASSSGQANTGELFF
TRBV29-1	TRBJ1-1	12	CSVGTGVTEAFF
TRBV11-3	TRBJ2-5	16	CASSFGSGGPGETQYF
TRBV30	TRBJ2-5	15	CAWRLHGELQETQYF
TRBV15	TRBJ2-7	14	CATSSVHRDYEQYF
TRBV27	TRBJ2-5	17	CASSRRFSGTGGETQYF
TRBV7-7	TRBJ2-5	15	CASSPTVSAQETQYF
TRBV6-5	TRBJ1-5	15	CASRLQGISNQPQHF
TRBV11-3	TRBJ2-5	16	CASSHNAIRGRETQYF
TRBV7-6	TRBJ2-3	14	CASSLDTGTDTQYF
TRBV2	TRBJ1-4	14	CASSDRKEQEKLFF
TRBV7-9	TRBJ1-3	19	CASGSGTGGPKTSGNTIYF
TRBV19	TRBJ1-6	16	CASSIYRGGYNSPLHF
TRBV27	TRBJ1-1	14	CASSFGRSYTEAFF
TRBV19	TRBJ2-2	12	CASSGESRELFF
TRBV5-1	TRBJ2-3	19	CASSLVTGLAGRNTDTQYF
TRBV5-1	TRBJ1-1	15	CASSPRTGEKGEAFF
TRBV5-1	TRBJ2-1	15	CASSLERRGLNEQFF
TRBV7-2	TRBJ1-1	15	CASSLVRVKNTEAFF
TRBV5-1	TRBJ2-4	15	CASSLAGGVENIQYF
TRBV2	TRBJ2-5	15	CASGLQLAGKETQYF
TRBV15	TRBJ2-1	13	CATSTGKQGKQFF